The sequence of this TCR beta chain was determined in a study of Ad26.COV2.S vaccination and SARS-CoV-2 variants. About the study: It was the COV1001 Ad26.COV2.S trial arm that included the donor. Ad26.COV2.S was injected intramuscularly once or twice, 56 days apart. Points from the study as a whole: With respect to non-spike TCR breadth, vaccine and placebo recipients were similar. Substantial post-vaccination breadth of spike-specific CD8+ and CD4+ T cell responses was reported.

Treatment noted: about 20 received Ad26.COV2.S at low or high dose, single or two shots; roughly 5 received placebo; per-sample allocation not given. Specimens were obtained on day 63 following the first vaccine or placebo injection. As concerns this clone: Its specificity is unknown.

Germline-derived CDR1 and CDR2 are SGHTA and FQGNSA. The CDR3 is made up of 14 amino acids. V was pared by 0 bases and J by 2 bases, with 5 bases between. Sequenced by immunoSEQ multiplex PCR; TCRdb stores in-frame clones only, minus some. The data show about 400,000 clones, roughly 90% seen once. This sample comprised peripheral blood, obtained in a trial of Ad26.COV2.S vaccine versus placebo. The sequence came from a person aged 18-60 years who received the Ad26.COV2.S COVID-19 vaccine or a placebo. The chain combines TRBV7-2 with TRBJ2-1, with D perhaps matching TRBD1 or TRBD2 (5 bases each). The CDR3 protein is CASSLAGAYNEQFF. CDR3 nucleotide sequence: TGTGCCAGCAGCTTAGCGGGGGCCTACAATGAGCAGTTCTTC.